Presented here are 20 T cell receptor beta chains from one specimen sequenced in a study of blood T cell repertoires in COVID-19. The data were produced by immunoSEQ multiplex PCR, yet TCRdb's version contains in-frame clones alone and is incomplete. The repertoire holds fewer than 90,000 clones, with about 95% as singletons. Sequencing input: peripheral blood. These receptor sequences come from a human donor with active COVID-19. The donor label of this sample is uncertain.

The chain combines TRBV5-4 with TRBJ2-7; a possible D gene is TRBD2 (7 bases). The CDR3 has 14 amino acids. Trimming stripped 3 bases from V and 4 bases from J, with 14 bases between. CDR1 and CDR2 from the germline V gene are SGHNT and YYREEE (reference sequence). The CDR3 here is CASSSGGGGYEQYF. CDR3 in DNA: TGTGCCAGCAGCTCCGGGGGAGGGGGATACGAGCAGTACTTC.

V is TRBV5-1 and J is TRBJ1-1, with D maybe TRBD1 (6 bases). Germline CDR1 and CDR2: SGHRS and YFSETQ. V was trimmed by 2 bases and J by 4 bases, leaving 15 bases between them. The CDR3 is 15 residues long. The CDR3 sequence: CASSLDGQLFTEAFF. CDR3 bases: TGCGCCAGCAGCTTAGACGGACAGCTGTTCACTGAAGCTTTCTTT. The full variable domain, rest sourced from reference TRBV5-1 and TRBJ1-1, is KAGVTQTPRYLIKTRGQQVTLSCSPISGHRSVSWYQQTPGQGLQFLFEYFSETQRNKGNFPGRFSGRQFSNSRSEMNVSTLELGDSALYLCASSLDGQLFTEAFFGQGTRLTVV.

The rearrangement links TRBV7-2 to TRBJ2-2; the D gene is possibly TRBD2 (5 bases). This CDR3 is built from 13 residues. Looked up from germline, CDR1 is SGHTA and CDR2 is FQGNSA. The V and J ends lost 5 bases and 1 base respectively, with 5 bases between them. CDR3 coding DNA: TGTGCCAGCAGCCGGGGGAACACCGGGGAGCTGTTTTTT. This translates into CASSRGNTGELFF.

V usage is TRBV28 and J usage is TRBJ2-5; possible D gene TRBD2, 6 bases. The V end lost 5 bases, the J end lost 2 bases, and 18 bases lay between the germline ends. In germline, CDR1 is MDHEN, CDR2 SYDVKM. The CDR3 is 16 residues long. This CDR3 reads CASSGGGQGLQETQYF. CDR3 nucleotide sequence: TGTGCCAGCAGTGGAGGAGGGCAGGGTCTTCAAGAGACCCAGTACTTC.

The chain couples TRBV5-8 to TRBJ2-3; possible D gene TRBD1, 6 bases. This CDR3 is 14 amino acids long. V was pared by 6 bases and J by 2 bases, with 13 bases between. Germline lookup yields CDR1 SGHTS and CDR2 YDEGEE. Written as DNA, the CDR3 is TGTGCCAGCAACCCGACAGGAAACACAGATACGCAGTATTTT. Translating it yields CASNPTGNTDTQYF.

The genes are TRBV5-6 and TRBJ2-7; 9 bases align to TRBD1. CDR3 length: 16 residues. Germline values: CDR1 SGHDT, CDR2 YYEEEE. V gave up 2 bases and J gave up 3 bases; unmatched junction bases: 9. The CDR3 sequence: CASSFRQGGAYYEQYF. CDR3 in DNA: TGTGCCAGCAGCTTCCGACAGGGGGGAGCCTACTACGAGCAGTACTTC.

This clone was recorded once. The J gene is TRBJ2-7, the V gene TRBV15; possibly TRBD2 for D (6 bases). Germline V gives CDR1 LNHNV, CDR2 YYDKDF (reference sequence). Trimming removed 0 bases from V and 9 bases from J, with 21 bases in between. CDR3 length: 16 residues. The CDR3 DNA is TGTGCCACCAGCAGAGATATGGCTAGCGCACTTCCGGGGCAGTACTTC. Its protein product is CATSRDMASALPGQYF.

The chain couples TRBV11-3 to TRBJ2-7; 13 bases fit TRBD2. Germline CDR1 SGHNT, CDR2 YENEEA. This CDR3 has 17 residues. Germline trimming cut 3 bases from V and 1 base from J; bases unmatched to any gene: 6. This CDR3 is CASSFPGTSGESYEQYF. The CDR3 nucleotides read TGTGCCAGCAGCTTCCCAGGGACTAGCGGGGAGTCCTACGAGCAGTACTTC.

The chain links TRBV5-4 to TRBJ2-3, with D uncertain. This CDR3 region has 15 residues. V lost 0 bases, J lost 0 bases, and 8 bases lay in between. In germline, CDR1 is SGHNT, CDR2 YYREEE (reference sequence). CDR3 in DNA: TGTGCCAGCAGCTTGGTTGGCCGAAGCACAGATACGCAGTATTTT. Protein product: CASSLVGRSTDTQYF.

The chain links TRBV11-1 to TRBJ2-7; D is perhaps TRBD2 (6 bases). Germline V CDR1 and CDR2: SGHAT, FQDESV (reference sequence). V shed 5 bases and J shed 3 bases, with 14 bases lying between them. This CDR3 has 14 residues. CDR3 sequence (DNA): TGTGCCAGCAGCCGGGGGAACCGCAACTACGAGCAGTACTTC. Amino acid sequence: CASSRGNRNYEQYF.

The V gene is TRBV9, the J gene TRBJ2-7; TRBD2 matches at 7 bases. The CDR3 has 14 amino acids. After removal of 4 bases from V and 3 bases from J, the junction contained 7 bases not matched to a gene. Germline CDR1 is SGDLS and CDR2 is YYNGEE. This CDR3 reads CASSKGGDGYEQYF. Here the CDR3 DNA reads TGTGCCAGCAGCAAGGGAGGGGACGGCTACGAGCAGTACTTC.

The rearrangement links TRBV9 to TRBJ1-2; D is undetermined. The length of the CDR3 is 13 residues. Between the trimmed V and J ends, which lost 3 bases and 4 bases, there was a span of 10 bases. Germline lookup yields CDR1 SGDLS and CDR2 YYNGEE. The CDR3 here is CASSAHGGYGYTF. CDR3 DNA: TGTGCCAGCAGCGCTCACGGCGGCTATGGCTACACCTTC.

This clone was seen just once. The chain is built from TRBV20-1 and TRBJ2-5, with a tentative D call TRBD2 (5 bases). The V gene lost 5 bases and the J gene lost 5 bases, with 9 bases spanning the gap. The CDR3 length is 11 residues. The germline CDR1 and CDR2 sequences are DFQATT and SNEGSKA (reference sequence). This CDR3 reads CSAVPGETQYF. The CDR3 coding sequence is TGCAGTGCTGTACCGGGGGAGACCCAGTACTTC.

The chain couples TRBV24-1 to TRBJ2-3, with 8 bases aligning to TRBD2. This CDR3 spans 19 amino acids. Per germline, CDR1 KGHDR and CDR2 SFDVKD. The junction had 17 bases not matched to a gene; V was cut back by 3 bases and J by 4 bases. The DNA of the CDR3 is TGTGCCACCAGTGATCCCCGCTACGGGGGGGCGGATGGCCCAGATACGCAGTATTTT. Translating gives CATSDPRYGGADGPDTQYF.

The gene calls are TRBV5-7 and TRBJ2-2; no clear D gene. TRBV5-7 is an ORF, with its function uncertain. The V end was cut by 2 bases, the J end by 3 bases, with 5 bases between. The CDR3 consists of 13 residues. CDR3 nucleotides: TGTGCCAGCAGCTTCTTCTACACCGGGGAGCTGTTTTTT. It encodes CASSFFYTGELFF.

The chain links TRBV20-1 to TRBJ1-1; D is uncertain. Germline V gene lookup returns CDR1 DFQATT and CDR2 SNEGSKA (reference sequence). V lost 3 bases and J 2 bases, leaving 10 bases between the germline ends. The CDR3 contains 13 residues. The CDR3: CSASRGVNTEAFF. DNA for the CDR3: TGCAGTGCTAGTCGCGGGGTAAACACTGAAGCTTTCTTT.

This chain uses TRBV6-6 with TRBJ2-7; 8 nucleotides align to TRBD1. Trimming took 0 bases from V and 6 from J; bases not matched to a gene: 4. Looked up from germline, CDR1 is MNHNY and CDR2 is SVGAGI (reference sequence). The CDR3 length is 14 residues. CDR3 nucleotide sequence: TGTGCCAGCAGTTACTCGCAGGGGGCTATCGAGCAGTACTTC. It yields the protein CASSYSQGAIEQYF.

This chain joins TRBV29-1 and TRBJ2-2; 10 bases align to TRBD2. The V gene's germline CDR1 is SQVTM and CDR2 ANQGSEA. V shed 4 bases, J shed 0 bases, and the junction held 11 bases outside the gene matches. CDR3 size: 18 residues. CDR3: CSVGGPASGSPNTGELFF. CDR3 nucleotide sequence: TGCAGCGTTGGGGGGCCGGCTAGCGGGAGCCCGAACACCGGGGAGCTGTTTTTT.

This chain connects TRBV5-1 to TRBJ2-5, with D tentatively TRBD2 (6 bases). This CDR3 comprises 16 residues. Deletions cut 9 bases from V and 1 base from J, with 22 bases between. Germline assignment: CDR1 SGHRS and CDR2 YFSETQ. CDR3 sequence: CATRPPYGRTQETQYF. Here the CDR3 DNA reads TGCGCCACCCGCCCCCCCTACGGGAGAACCCAAGAGACCCAGTACTTC.

The chain has TRBV19 and TRBJ2-3; maybe TRBD2 (5 bases). The V and J ends lost 7 bases and 2 bases respectively, with 19 bases between them. This CDR3 has 16 residues. The germline V gene encodes CDR1 LNHDA and CDR2 SQIVND (reference sequence). The DNA for the CDR3 is TGTGCCAGTAAGTCCGGGAAAGTTCCCACCACAGATACGCAGTATTTT. Translation gives CASKSGKVPTTDTQYF.